This TCR beta chain was found in a study of cytomegalovirus exposure and HLA in healthy donors. Trimming removed 3 bases from V and 0 bases from J; junction bases left unmatched: 8. CDR1 is SGDLS and CDR2 is YYNGEE in the germline V gene. The CDR3 loop spans 18 amino acids. TCRdb's table, derived via immunoSEQ multiplex PCR, lists solely in-frame clones and lacks some. The data contain 120,000 to 150,000 clones, approximately 90% of them singletons. This sequence was found in a man younger than 35 in good health and CMV-seronegative. The sequencing sample was made of PBMCs. The V gene is TRBV9, the J gene TRBJ2-1; 11 positions agree with TRBD2. The CDR3 loop is CASSGKLAGVSSYNEQFF. The CDR3 DNA reads TGTGCCAGCAGCGGGAAACTAGCGGGGGTTAGCTCCTACAATGAGCAGTTCTTC.